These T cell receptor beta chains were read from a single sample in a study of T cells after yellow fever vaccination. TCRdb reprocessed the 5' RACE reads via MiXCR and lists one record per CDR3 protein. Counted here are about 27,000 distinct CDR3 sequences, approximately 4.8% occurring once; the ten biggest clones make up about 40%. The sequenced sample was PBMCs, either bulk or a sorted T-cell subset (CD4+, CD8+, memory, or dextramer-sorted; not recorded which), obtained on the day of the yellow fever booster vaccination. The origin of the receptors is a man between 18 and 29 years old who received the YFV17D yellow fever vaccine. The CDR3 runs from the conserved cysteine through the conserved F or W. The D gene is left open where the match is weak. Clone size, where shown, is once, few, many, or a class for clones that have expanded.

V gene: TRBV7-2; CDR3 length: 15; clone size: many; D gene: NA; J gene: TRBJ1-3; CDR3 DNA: TGTGCCAGCAGCACCCCCCGGGTGCGTGGAAACACCATATATTTT; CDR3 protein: CASSTPRVRGNTIYF
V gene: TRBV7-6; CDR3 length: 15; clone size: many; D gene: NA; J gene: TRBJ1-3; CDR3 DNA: TGTGCCAGCAGCTCAGAAGCGCTCTCTGGAAACACCATATATTTT; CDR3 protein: CASSSEALSGNTIYF
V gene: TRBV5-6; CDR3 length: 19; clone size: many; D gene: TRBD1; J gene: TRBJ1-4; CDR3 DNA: TGTGCCAGCAGCTTGCAAGGACAGGGGCTCTTCGGCACTAATGAAAAACTGTTTTTT; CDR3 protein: CASSLQGQGLFGTNEKLFF
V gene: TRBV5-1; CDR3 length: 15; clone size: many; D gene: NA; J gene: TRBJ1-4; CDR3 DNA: TGCGCCAGCAGCTTGGGACGCCTGGGTAATGAAAAACTGTTTTTT; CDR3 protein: CASSLGRLGNEKLFF
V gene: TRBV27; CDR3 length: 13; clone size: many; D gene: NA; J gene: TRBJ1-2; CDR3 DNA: TGTGCCAGCAGTTTAATAACAGGCAATGGCTACACCTTC; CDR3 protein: CASSLITGNGYTF
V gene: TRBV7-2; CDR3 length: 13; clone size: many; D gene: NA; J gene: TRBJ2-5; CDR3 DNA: TGTGCCAGCAGCTTAGGGCGAGCTGAGACCCAGTACTTC; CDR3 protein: CASSLGRAETQYF
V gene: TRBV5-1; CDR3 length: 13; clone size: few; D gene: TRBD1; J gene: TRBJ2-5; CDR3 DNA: TGCGCCAGCAGCTTCTCAGGGGGAGAGACCCAGTACTTC; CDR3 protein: CASSFSGGETQYF
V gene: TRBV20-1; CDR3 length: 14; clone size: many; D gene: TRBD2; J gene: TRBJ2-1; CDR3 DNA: TGCAGTGCTAGTGGGCTAGCGGGGAGCAATGAGCAGTTCTTC; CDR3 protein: CSASGLAGSNEQFF
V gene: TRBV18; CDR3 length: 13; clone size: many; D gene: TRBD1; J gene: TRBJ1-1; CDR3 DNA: TGTGCCAGCTCATACAGGGGAGGGACTGTAGCTTTCTTT; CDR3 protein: CASSYRGGTVAFF
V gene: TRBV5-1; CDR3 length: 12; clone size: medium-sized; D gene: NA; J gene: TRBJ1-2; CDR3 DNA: TGCGCCAGCTCGAGGACACCTGATGGCTACACCTTC; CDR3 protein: CASSRTPDGYTF
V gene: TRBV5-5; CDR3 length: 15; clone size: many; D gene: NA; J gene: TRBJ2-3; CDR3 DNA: TGTGCCAGCAGCTTGGTACAGGGTCAGACAGATACGCAGTATTTT; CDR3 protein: CASSLVQGQTDTQYF
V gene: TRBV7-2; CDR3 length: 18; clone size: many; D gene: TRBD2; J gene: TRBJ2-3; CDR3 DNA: TGTGCCAGCAGCCCTCGGCGGGGGGCCTCGCCACGCACAGATACGCAGTATTTT; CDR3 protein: CASSPRRGASPRTDTQYF
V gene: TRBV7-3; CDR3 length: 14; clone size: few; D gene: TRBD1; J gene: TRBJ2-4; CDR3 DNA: TGTGCCAGCAGCCCCGACAGGGGTCGGAACATTCAGTACTTC; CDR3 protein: CASSPDRGRNIQYF
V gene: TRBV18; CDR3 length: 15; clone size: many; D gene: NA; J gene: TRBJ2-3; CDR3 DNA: TGTGCCAGCTCGTTCTCAGTTATTAGCACAGATACGCAGTATTTT; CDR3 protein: CASSFSVISTDTQYF
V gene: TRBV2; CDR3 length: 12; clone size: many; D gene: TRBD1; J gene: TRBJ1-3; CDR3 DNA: TGTGCCAGCAAGGACAGGGGAAACACCATATATTTT; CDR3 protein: CASKDRGNTIYF
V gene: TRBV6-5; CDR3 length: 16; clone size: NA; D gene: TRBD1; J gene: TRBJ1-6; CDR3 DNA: TGTGCCAGCAGACGGACAGGGGGATCCTATAATTCACCCCTCCACTTT; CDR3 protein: CASRRTGGSYNSPLHF
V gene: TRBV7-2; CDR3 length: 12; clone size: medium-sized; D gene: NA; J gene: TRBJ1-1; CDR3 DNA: TGTGCCAGCAGCTGGGACACGTCTGAAGCTTTCTTT; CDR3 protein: CASSWDTSEAFF
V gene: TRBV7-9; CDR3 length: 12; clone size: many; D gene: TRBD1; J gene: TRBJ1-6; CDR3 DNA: TGTGCCAGCAGCTCGACAGGGTCACCCCTCCACTTT; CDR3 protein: CASSSTGSPLHF
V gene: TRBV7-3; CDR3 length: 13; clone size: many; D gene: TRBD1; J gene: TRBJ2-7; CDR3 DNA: TGTGCCAGCAGCGCGGACAGGGTGCACGAGCAGTACTTC; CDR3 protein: CASSADRVHEQYF
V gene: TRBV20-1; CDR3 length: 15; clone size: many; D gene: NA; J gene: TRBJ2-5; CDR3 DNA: TGCAGTGCTAGAGACGGCAGGGAGGCCAAAGAGACCCAGTACTTC; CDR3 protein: CSARDGREAKETQYF
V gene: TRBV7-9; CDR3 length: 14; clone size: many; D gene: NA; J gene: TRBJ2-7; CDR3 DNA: TGTGCCAGCAGCTTCCATGGGACACCCTACGAGCAGTACTTC; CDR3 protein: CASSFHGTPYEQYF
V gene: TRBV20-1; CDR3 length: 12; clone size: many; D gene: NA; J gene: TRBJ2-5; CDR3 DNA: TGCAGTGGGTCTAGGGCCATAGAGACCCAGTACTTC; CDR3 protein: CSGSRAIETQYF
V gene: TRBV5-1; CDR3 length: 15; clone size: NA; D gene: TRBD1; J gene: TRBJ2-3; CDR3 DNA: TGCGCCAGCAGTGAAGGGGGCGCGGGCGCAGATACGCAGTATTTT; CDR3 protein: CASSEGGAGADTQYF
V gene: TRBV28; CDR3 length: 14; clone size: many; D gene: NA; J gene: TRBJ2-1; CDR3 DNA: TGTGCCAGCAACTACCCGGGGGCGGGCAATGAGCAGTTCTTC; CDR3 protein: CASNYPGAGNEQFF
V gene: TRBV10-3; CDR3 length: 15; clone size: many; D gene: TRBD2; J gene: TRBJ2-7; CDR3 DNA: TGTGCCATCAGTGACCCACTAGCGGGGGCACACGAGCAGTACTTC; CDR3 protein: CAISDPLAGAHEQYF
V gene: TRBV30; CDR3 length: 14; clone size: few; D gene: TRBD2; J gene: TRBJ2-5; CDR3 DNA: TGTGCCTGGGCTTTAGCGGGGGGGTTTGAGACCCAGTACTTC; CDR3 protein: CAWALAGGFETQYF
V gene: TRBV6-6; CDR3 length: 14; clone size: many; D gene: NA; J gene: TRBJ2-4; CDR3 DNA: TGTGCCAGCAGTTACTCGGATTTCCCAAACATTCAGTACTTC; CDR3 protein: CASSYSDFPNIQYF
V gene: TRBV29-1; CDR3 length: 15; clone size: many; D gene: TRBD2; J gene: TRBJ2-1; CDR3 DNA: TGCAGCGTTGTCCGTCGGCGGGGGGGCGTGAATGAGCAGTTCTTC; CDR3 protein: CSVVRRRGGVNEQFF
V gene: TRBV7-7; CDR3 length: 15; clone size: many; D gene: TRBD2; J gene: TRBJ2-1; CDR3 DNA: TGTGCCAGCAGCCTCAGCGGGGGGGGTTACAATGAGCAGTTCTTC; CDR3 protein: CASSLSGGGYNEQFF
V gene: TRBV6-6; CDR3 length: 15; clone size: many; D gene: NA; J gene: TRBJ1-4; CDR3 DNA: TGTGCCAGCAGTCCAACCAGACAAGGCAGCGAAAAACTGTTTTTT; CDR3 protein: CASSPTRQGSEKLFF
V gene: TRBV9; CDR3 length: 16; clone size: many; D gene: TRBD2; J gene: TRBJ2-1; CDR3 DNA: TGTGCCAGCAGCGTAGCTACCAGCGGGGGGAGGAATGAGCAGTTCTTC; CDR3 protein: CASSVATSGGRNEQFF
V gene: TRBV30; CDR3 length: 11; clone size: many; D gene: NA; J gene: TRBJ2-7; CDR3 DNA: TGTGCCTGGGGGGACGCCTACGAGCAGTACTTC; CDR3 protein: CAWGDAYEQYF
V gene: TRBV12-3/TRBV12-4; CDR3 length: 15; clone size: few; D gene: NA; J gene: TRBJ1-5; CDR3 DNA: TGTGCCAGCCGGTACCGGGCCCTAAGCAATCAGCCCCAGCATTTT; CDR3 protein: CASRYRALSNQPQHF
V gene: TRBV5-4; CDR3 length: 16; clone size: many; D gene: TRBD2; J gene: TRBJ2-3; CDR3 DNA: TGTGCCAGCAGTAGAGGACTAGCGGGGAGCACAGATACGCAGTATTTT; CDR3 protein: CASSRGLAGSTDTQYF
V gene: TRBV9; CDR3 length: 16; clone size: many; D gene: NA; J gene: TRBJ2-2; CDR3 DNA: TGTGCCAGCAGCGTAGATTGGACACCGAACACCGGGGAGCTGTTTTTT; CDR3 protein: CASSVDWTPNTGELFF
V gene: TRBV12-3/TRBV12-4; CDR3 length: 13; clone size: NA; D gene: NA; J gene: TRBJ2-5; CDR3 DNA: TGTGCCAGCACCCCCCCGGACGGGGAGACCCAGTACTTC; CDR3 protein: CASTPPDGETQYF